Ten or more counts support the clone carrying this T cell receptor beta chain. Its antigen remains unknown. TCRdb re-analysed the 5' RACE reads in MiXCR, keeping a single row per CDR3 protein. The table lists 200,000 to 300,000 distinct CDR3 sequences, roughly 13% of them singletons. The CDR3 spans 16 residues. Germline CDR1 LGHNA, CDR2 YSLEER. Trimming cost V 0 bases and J 5 bases; bases outside gene matches: 3. These data come from a study of identical twins. Overall study results and limits: When twins shared out-of-frame alpha sequences, those sequences had excess low generation probability.

These data were also reused for a study on yellow fever vaccine responses in identical twins.

Sequenced: memory (CD45RO+) T cells sorted from blood. The receptor was derived from a woman between 18 and 29 years old in good health. The chain carries TRBV4-3 and TRBJ2-1, with 11 bases lining up with TRBD1. The CDR3 region has the DNA TGCGCCAGCAGCCAAGATGTGGGACAGGGGGACAATGAGCAGTTCTTC. It specifies CASSQDVGQGDNEQFF.